Listed below are T cell receptor beta chains from one sample, sequenced in a study of T cell repertoires in cytomegalovirus infection. Each CDR3 protein is one row after TCRdb ran MiXCR on the reads. The table has hundreds of thousands of distinct CDR3 sequences, 20% to 25% seen once. Input material: CD8+ T cells from PBMCs. The receptors here all came from a human donor in good health (CMV status not recorded). Some clones in this sample may be carry-over from other donors' samples. CDR3s include the opening cysteine and the closing phenylalanine or tryptophan. D genes are given only for firm matches. Where a row states a size, it is once, few, many or the class of an expanded clone; other rows omit it.

V	size	D	J	DNA	CDR3
TRBV28	.	.	TRBJ1-1	TGTGCCAGCAGTTTTGTGCAGGGCCGGGGAAGGACTGAAGCTTTCTTT	CASSFVQGRGRTEAFF
TRBV28	few	.	TRBJ2-1	TGTGCCAGCAGTTTAAGGCAGCCTAATGAGCAGTTCTTC	CASSLRQPNEQFF
TRBV7-6	many	TRBD2	TRBJ2-1	TGTGCCAGCGCCCCCAGCGGGGTTTACAATGAGCAGTTCTTC	CASAPSGVYNEQFF
TRBV7-9	many	TRBD2	TRBJ2-1	TGTGCCAGCAGCTTATATCCGACTAGCGGAATCTCCTACAATGAGCAGTTCTTC	CASSLYPTSGISYNEQFF
TRBV5-1	.	TRBD2	TRBJ2-7	TGCGCCAGCAGCTTGGGCCGGGACTACCACTACGAGCAGTACTTC	CASSLGRDYHYEQYF
TRBV7-2	many	TRBD1	TRBJ1-3	TGTGCCAGCAGCTTAGCTTATGGGACAGATGGAAACACCATATATTTT	CASSLAYGTDGNTIYF
TRBV20-1	.	TRBD1	TRBJ2-1	TGCAGTGCTGAGGACAGGGCAAGCTACAATGAGCAGTTCTTC	CSAEDRASYNEQFF
TRBV28	.	.	TRBJ2-5	TGTGCCAGCAGTTCTCTGAATTACATGTACCAAGAGACCCAGTACTTC	CASSSLNYMYQETQYF
TRBV29-1	.	TRBD1	TRBJ1-2	TGCAGCGTTTATACAGGGGTCTATGGCTACACCTTC	CSVYTGVYGYTF
TRBV4-3	few	.	TRBJ1-2	TGCGCCAGCAGCCAAGAGATAAGCGGGCAGGGCGATGGCTACACCTTC	CASSQEISGQGDGYTF
TRBV4-1	.	.	TRBJ1-2	TGCGCCAGCAGCCACGGCAATGGCTACACCTTC	CASSHGNGYTF
TRBV29-1	.	.	TRBJ2-6	TGCAGCGTTGAAGATCCGTACAGCTCTGGGGCCAACGTCCTGACTTTC	CSVEDPYSSGANVLTF
TRBV4-1	.	.	TRBJ2-2	TGCGCCGGCAGCCAAGAACAGGGAAACACCGGGGAGCTGTTTTTT	CAGSQEQGNTGELFF
TRBV28	.	.	TRBJ2-3	TGTGCCAGCAGTTTGAGAGGGGACGCAGATACGCAGTATTTT	CASSLRGDADTQYF
TRBV19	many	.	TRBJ1-5	TGTGCCAGTAGTATTCCAGGGGCTCGGGTCAATCAGCCCCAGCATTTT	CASSIPGARVNQPQHF
TRBV7-8	.	TRBD1	TRBJ2-5	TGTGCCAGCAGCTCCGAGACAGGGGGTGAGACCCAGTACTTC	CASSSETGGETQYF
TRBV11-3	.	.	TRBJ2-3	TGTGCCAGCAGCTTACTAGGGAAGACAGATACGCAGTATTTT	CASSLLGKTDTQYF
TRBV20-1	.	.	TRBJ1-2	TGCAGTGCACGAGCAGGGTTTACGGGCGGCTACACCTTC	CSARAGFTGGYTF
TRBV5-8	.	.	TRBJ2-7	TGTGCCAGCAGCTTTTTTAACCGCGAGCAGTACTTC	CASSFFNREQYF
TRBV7-9	few	TRBD1	TRBJ2-1	TGTGCCAGCAGCTTCGGGACAGGGGAACTCAATGAGCAGTTCTTC	CASSFGTGELNEQFF
TRBV5-1	.	TRBD1	TRBJ1-1	TGCGCCAGCAGCTTGGTTCGGACAGGGAACACTGAAGCTTTCTTT	CASSLVRTGNTEAFF
TRBV28	.	TRBD2	TRBJ2-2	TGTGCCAGCAGTTTGGGAGCCAGAGGGCCGGGGGGGAACACCGGGGAGCTGTTTTTT	CASSLGARGPGGNTGELFF
TRBV20-1	.	TRBD2	TRBJ2-5	TGCAGTGCTAGAGATCTCTTGAGACTAGCGGGGTCCACCTCTCAAGAGACCCAGTACTTC	CSARDLLRLAGSTSQETQYF
TRBV6-2/TRBV6-3	.	.	TRBJ1-1	TGTGCCAGCAGGCGCAGGGGCCTCAGCGAAGCTTTCTTT	CASRRRGLSEAFF
TRBV27	few	TRBD1	TRBJ1-2	TGTGCCAGCAGTCCCGGGACAGGGGGGGCCTATGGCTACACCTTC	CASSPGTGGAYGYTF
TRBV29-1	.	.	TRBJ1-2	TGCAGCGTTTTCCCTGGGACCTATTATGGCTACACCTTC	CSVFPGTYYGYTF
TRBV6-6	.	TRBD2	TRBJ2-4	TGTGCCAGTACCGGCGGGGGAGCCAAAAACATTCAGTACTTC	CASTGGGAKNIQYF
TRBV10-2	.	TRBD1	TRBJ1-5	TGCGCCAGCAGTGTACAGGGGGCAGGCTATCAGCCCCAGCATTTT	CASSVQGAGYQPQHF
TRBV7-6	few	.	TRBJ2-3	TGTGCCAGCAGCTTGCCCCCCTACGGAGCGGGCACAGATACGCAGTATTTT	CASSLPPYGAGTDTQYF
TRBV6-2/TRBV6-3	many	TRBD1	TRBJ2-7	TGTGCCAGCAGTTACTCGAGAGCCTCTCCGGGACAGATCTACGAGCAGTACTTC	CASSYSRASPGQIYEQYF
TRBV6-5	many	.	TRBJ2-7	TGTGCCAGCTTTGGGGGGCAGGCGTCCTACGAGCAGTACTTC	CASFGGQASYEQYF
TRBV27	few	TRBD1	TRBJ1-1	TGTGCCAGCAGTTTATATCAGGGGGCGAACACTGAAGCTTTCTTT	CASSLYQGANTEAFF
TRBV5-1	.	.	TRBJ2-3	TGCGCCAGCAGCTCACTATACCAAACGGGACAACACACAGATACGCAGTATTTT	CASSSLYQTGQHTDTQYF
TRBV2	few	.	TRBJ1-2	TGTGCCAGCAGTGAAGTACAGGATGGCTACACCTTC	CASSEVQDGYTF
TRBV7-9	.	.	TRBJ1-2	TGTGCCAGCAGCTTGGACAACAGCTATGGCTGCACCTTC	CASSLDNSYGCTF
TRBV15	few	TRBD1	TRBJ1-3	TGTGCCACCAGCGAACCAGACAGGGGTCGTGGAAACACCATATATTTT	CATSEPDRGRGNTIYF
TRBV20-1	.	TRBD2	TRBJ2-5	TGCAGTGCTAGTAGCGGGGGGGTTGATCAAGAGACCCAGTACTTC	CSASSGGVDQETQYF
TRBV6-2/TRBV6-3	few	.	TRBJ2-1	TGTGCCAGCAGTTACTCTCGGGGCGACTACAATGAGCAGTTCTTC	CASSYSRGDYNEQFF
TRBV7-2	many	.	TRBJ1-1	TGTGCCAGCAGCTTAGGGGTTGTGGACACTGAAGCTTTCTTT	CASSLGVVDTEAFF
TRBV7-9	.	TRBD1	TRBJ2-5	TGTGCCAGCAGCCGGACAGGGGGCGAAGGGGAGACCCAGTACTTC	CASSRTGGEGETQYF
TRBV24-1	few	.	TRBJ2-1	TGTGCCACCAGGGGATGGGGCTACAATGAGCAGTTCTTC	CATRGWGYNEQFF
TRBV4-1	few	.	TRBJ1-3	TGCGCCAGCGAAGTCTCGGCCGGGGTTTCTGGAAACACCATATATTTT	CASEVSAGVSGNTIYF
TRBV7-9	many	TRBD1	TRBJ1-5	TGTGCCAGCCGGGACAGCCCGAATCAGCCCCAGCATTTT	CASRDSPNQPQHF
TRBV2	few	TRBD1	TRBJ1-2	TGTGCCAGCAGGGGACAGGGGATAAAGGGGAACTATGGCTACACCTTC	CASRGQGIKGNYGYTF
TRBV29-1	.	.	TRBJ1-1	TGCAGCGTTGAAGAAGAGGGCCGGGGGAACACTGAAGCTTTCTTT	CSVEEEGRGNTEAFF
TRBV2	.	.	TRBJ2-1	TGTGCCAGCAGTGAGGGGCGTCGGGGGGCGCGTTACAATGAGCAGTTCTTC	CASSEGRRGARYNEQFF
TRBV7-8	few	TRBD2	TRBJ2-3	TGTGCCAGCAGCTTAGGTAGCGGGACTAGCACAGATACGCAGTATTTT	CASSLGSGTSTDTQYF
TRBV27	.	.	TRBJ2-1	TGTGCCAGCAGTCGGGGGAGGTATGAGCAGTTCTTC	CASSRGRYEQFF
TRBV7-9	many	.	TRBJ2-4	TGTGCCAGCGGGCCTGCAGGTCCCAAAAACATTCAGTACTTC	CASGPAGPKNIQYF
TRBV6-5	few	.	TRBJ2-2	TGTGCCAGCAGTTACGGGACACTCTACACCGGGGAGCTGTTTTTT	CASSYGTLYTGELFF
TRBV7-9	.	.	TRBJ1-1	TGTGCCAGCAGCTTAGCGGAAAGTGGTGAAGCTTTCTTT	CASSLAESGEAFF
TRBV7-6	many	TRBD2	TRBJ2-3	TGTGCCAGCAGCTTGGGGTCCCTAGCGGGGGGAAGCACAGATACGCAGTATTTT	CASSLGSLAGGSTDTQYF
TRBV27	few	.	TRBJ2-3	TGTGCCAGCAGTTTATCCACAGTGTTGCCCAGGGGAAGGGGGGATACGCAGTATTTT	CASSLSTVLPRGRGDTQYF
TRBV7-9	.	TRBD2	TRBJ2-1	TGTGCCAGCAGCTCCCCTAGCGGGGGCAGCTCCTACAATGAGCAGTTCTTC	CASSSPSGGSSYNEQFF
TRBV7-9	few	TRBD1	TRBJ1-5	TGTGCCAGCAGCTTAGCGAAATTCGGGACAGGCCAGCCCCAGCATTTT	CASSLAKFGTGQPQHF
TRBV6-2/TRBV6-3	.	TRBD2	TRBJ2-1	TGTGCCAGCAGTTCCCTCTTACTGGGGGGGTTATCCTACAATGAGCAGTTCTTC	CASSSLLLGGLSYNEQFF
TRBV4-3	few	.	TRBJ2-1	TGCGCCAGCAGCCAAGATCGCGGGGCTAGGTACAATGAGCAGTTCTTC	CASSQDRGARYNEQFF